Following are 11 T cell receptor beta chains from one sample sequenced in a study of OX40 agonist ivuxolimab in advanced cancers. Measured with immunoSEQ multiplex PCR; TCRdb has only the in-frame clones, and not every one. The profile shows tens of thousands of clones, approximately 90% of them singletons. Sample: CD4+ or CD8+ T cells sorted from blood, taken in a trial of the OX40 agonist ivuxolimab. The source is an adult with an advanced solid tumor such as melanoma, head and neck, liver or kidney cancer.

The gene calls are TRBV2 and TRBJ2-1; TRBD1 aligns across 9 bases. Unmatched junction bases numbered 7, after V lost 6 bases and J lost 4 bases. The CDR3 sequence is 15 residues long. The germline V gene has CDR1 SNHLY and CDR2 FYNNEI. CDR3 region: CASSQDRGEYNEQFF. For the CDR3, the DNA is TGTGCCAGCAGCCAAGACAGGGGGGAATACAATGAGCAGTTCTTC.

The V call is TRBV5-5, the J call TRBJ2-1, with D unclear. Trimming removed 6 bases at V and 0 bases at J, with 16 bases between. Germline loops: CDR1 SGHKS, CDR2 YYEKEE (reference sequence). The CDR3 covers 16 residues. This CDR3 is CASIPIEKSSYNEQFF. The CDR3 nucleotides read TGTGCCAGCATACCCATCGAGAAAAGCTCCTACAATGAGCAGTTCTTC. The full variable domain, rest sourced from reference TRBV5-5 and TRBJ2-1, is DAGVTQSPTHLIKTRGQQVTLRCSPISGHKSVSWYQQVLGQGPQFIFQYYEKEERGRGNFPDRFSARQFPNYSSELNVNALLLGDSALYLCASIPIEKSSYNEQFFGPGTRLTVL.

This chain joins TRBV7-3 and TRBJ2-1; TRBD2 matches at 7 bases. V was pared by 4 bases and J by 5 bases, with 2 bases of the junction left unmatched. The CDR3 extends over 13 amino acids. The germline V gene has CDR1 SGHTA and CDR2 FQGTGA. CDR3 in amino acids: CASSYGLDNEQFF. CDR3 DNA: TGTGCCAGCAGCTACGGACTAGACAATGAGCAGTTCTTC.

The CDR3 sequence is CASSVGRRDGYTF. The DNA of the CDR3 is TGTGCCAGCAGCGTGGGTAGAAGGGATGGCTACACCTTC. This sequence joins TRBV9 and TRBJ1-2; D ambiguous. V gave up 2 bases and J gave up 6 bases, with 11 bases separating them. Germline V gene sequence: CDR1 SGDLS, CDR2 YYNGEE. The CDR3 is made up of 13 amino acids.

This chain uses TRBV28 with TRBJ2-7; D possibly corresponds to TRBD1 (6 bases). Trimming pared 3 bases from V and 4 bases from J, leaving 13 bases between. The CDR3 is 14 residues long. CDR1 and CDR2 from the germline V gene are MDHEN and SYDVKM. The CDR3 spells CASSLDVGAYEQYF. The CDR3 coding sequence is TGTGCCAGCAGTTTGGATGTGGGGGCGTACGAGCAGTACTTC.

Concerning this clone itself: This CDR3 fails to terminate in the conserved phenylalanine or tryptophan, so it likely reflects a read error. The rearrangement links TRBV5-1 to TRBJ1-5; a weak D match, TRBD1 (5 bases). Looked up from germline, CDR1 is SGHRS and CDR2 is YFSETQ. The CDR3 sequence is 14 residues long. V lost 5 bases and J lost 6, with 15 bases in between. CDR3 amino acids: CASRQGQEGQPQHS. In DNA form, the CDR3 reads TGCGCCAGCAGACAAGGACAAGAGGGTCAGCCCCAGCATTCT.

The chain recombines TRBV7-9 with TRBJ1-2; D gene unclear. CDR3 length equals 15 residues. Between the trimmed V and J ends, which lost 1 base and 1 base, there was a span of 10 bases. CDR1 is SEHNR and CDR2 is FQNEAQ in the germline V gene (reference sequence). CDR3 residues: CASSLGAGVNYGYTF. The CDR3 region has the DNA TGTGCCAGCAGCTTAGGTGCCGGGGTTAACTATGGCTACACCTTC.

The chain recombines TRBV5-6 with TRBJ1-1, with 9 bases identical to TRBD1. The CDR3 contains 13 residues. Germline V gives CDR1 SGHDT, CDR2 YYEEEE. The J segment lost 7 bases and the V segment lost 3 bases, leaving 4 bases of the junction unmatched. The CDR3 is CASSSQGANEAFF. The DNA of the CDR3 is TGTGCCAGCAGCTCACAGGGGGCGAATGAAGCTTTCTTT. The full variable domain, completed using reference TRBV5-6 and TRBJ1-1, is DAGVTQSPTHLIKTRGQQVTLRCSPKSGHDTVSWYQQALGQGPQFIFQYYEEEERQRGNFPDRFSGHQFPNYSSELNVNALLLGDSALYLCASSSQGANEAFFGQGTRLTVV.

The chain joins TRBV19 to TRBJ1-1; D is uncertain. The germline CDR1 and CDR2 sequences are LNHDA and SQIVND (reference sequence). The V end lost 5 bases, the J end lost 3 bases, and 7 bases lay between the germline ends. The CDR3 runs to 12 residues. CDR3 coding DNA: TGTGCCAGTAGTCTGAGAGACACTGAAGCTTTCTTT. Protein: CASSLRDTEAFF.

V and J are TRBV7-8 and TRBJ2-5; possible D gene TRBD2, 6 bases. In germline, CDR1 is SGHVS, CDR2 FQNEAQ. This CDR3 is built from 15 residues. V lost 4 bases, J lost 6 bases, and 18 bases lay in between. This CDR3 is CASSSRVEGLKTQYF. The CDR3 DNA reads as TGTGCCAGCAGCTCCAGAGTGGAGGGCTTAAAGACCCAGTACTTC.

This clone was picked up one time. The CDR3 DNA is TGTGCCAGCAGCCCGAGCGGGCTTCAAGAGACCCAGTACTTC. It is translated as CASSPSGLQETQYF. The chain has TRBV9 and TRBJ2-5; perhaps TRBD2 as D (6 bases). The CDR3 totals 14 residues. Per the germline V gene, CDR1 is SGDLS and CDR2 is YYNGEE. The V end lost 4 bases, the J end lost 2 bases, and 12 bases lay between the germline ends.